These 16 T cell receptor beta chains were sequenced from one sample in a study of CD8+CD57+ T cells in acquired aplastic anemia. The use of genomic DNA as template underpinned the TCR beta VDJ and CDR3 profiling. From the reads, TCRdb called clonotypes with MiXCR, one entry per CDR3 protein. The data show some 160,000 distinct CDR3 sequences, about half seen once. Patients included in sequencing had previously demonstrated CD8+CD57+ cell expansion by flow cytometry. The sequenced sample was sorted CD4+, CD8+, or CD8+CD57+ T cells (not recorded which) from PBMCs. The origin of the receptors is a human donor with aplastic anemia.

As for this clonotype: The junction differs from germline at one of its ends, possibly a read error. CDR3 sequence reads: CSASDGTGGWGYAF. The CDR3 DNA follows: TGCAGTGCTAGCGATGGGACAGGGGGCTGGGGCTACGCCTTC. The V gene is TRBV20-1, the J gene TRBJ1-2; 12 bases are a match to TRBD1. Germline V lookup: CDR1 DFQATT, CDR2 SNEGSKA (reference sequence). This CDR3 region has 14 residues.

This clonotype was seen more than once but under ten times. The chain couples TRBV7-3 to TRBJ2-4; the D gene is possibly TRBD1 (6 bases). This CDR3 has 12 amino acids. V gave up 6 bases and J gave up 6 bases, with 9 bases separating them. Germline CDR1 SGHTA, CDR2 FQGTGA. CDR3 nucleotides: TGTGCCAGCAGAACACAGGGAAACATTCAGTACTTC. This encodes CASRTQGNIQYF. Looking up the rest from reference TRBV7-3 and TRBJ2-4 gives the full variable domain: GAGVSQTPSNKVTEKGKYVELRCDPISGHTALYWYRQSLGQGPEFLIYFQGTGAADDSGLPNDRFFAVRPEGSVSTLKIQRTERGDSAVYLCASRTQGNIQYFGAGTRLSVL.

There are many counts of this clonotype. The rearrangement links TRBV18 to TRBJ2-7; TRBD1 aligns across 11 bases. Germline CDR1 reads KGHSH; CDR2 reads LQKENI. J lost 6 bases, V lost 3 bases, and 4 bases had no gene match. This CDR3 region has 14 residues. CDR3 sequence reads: CASSPRTGGGEQYV. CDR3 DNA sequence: TGTGCCAGCTCACCGAGGACAGGGGGCGGCGAGCAGTACGTC.

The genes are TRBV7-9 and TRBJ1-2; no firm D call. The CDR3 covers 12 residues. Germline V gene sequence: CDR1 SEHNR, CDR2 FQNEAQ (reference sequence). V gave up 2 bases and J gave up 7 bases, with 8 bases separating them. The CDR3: CASSLPPGGYTF. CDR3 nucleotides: TGTGCCAGCAGCTTACCCCCGGGTGGCTACACCTTC.

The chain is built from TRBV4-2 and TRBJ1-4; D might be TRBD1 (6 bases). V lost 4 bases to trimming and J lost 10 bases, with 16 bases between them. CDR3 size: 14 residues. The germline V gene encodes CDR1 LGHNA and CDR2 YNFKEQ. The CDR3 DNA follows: TGTGCCAGCAGCCTCGGGGGCCCGGCGGGAAAACTGTTTTTT. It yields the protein CASSLGGPAGKLFF.

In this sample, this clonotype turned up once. The CDR3 DNA sequence: TGTGCCAGTAGTACCATGACGGGTCTTGGTGAGCAGTTCTTC. This gives the protein CASSTMTGLGEQFF. The chain couples TRBV19 to TRBJ2-1; no reliable D call. Per the germline V gene, CDR1 is LNHDA and CDR2 is SQIVND (reference sequence). Trimming left V 4 bases short and J 9 bases short, with 16 bases between. The CDR3 extends over 14 amino acids.

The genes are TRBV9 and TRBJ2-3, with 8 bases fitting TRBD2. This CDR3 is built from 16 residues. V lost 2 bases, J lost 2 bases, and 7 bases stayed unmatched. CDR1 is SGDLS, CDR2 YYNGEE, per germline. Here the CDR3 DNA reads TGTGCCAGCAGCGTCTCTAGCGGGCGTCACACAGATACGCAGTATTTT. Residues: CASSVSSGRHTDTQYF.

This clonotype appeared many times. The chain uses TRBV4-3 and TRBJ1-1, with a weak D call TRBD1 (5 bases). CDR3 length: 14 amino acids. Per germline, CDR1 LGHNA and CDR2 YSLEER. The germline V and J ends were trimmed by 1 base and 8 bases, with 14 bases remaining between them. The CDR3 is CASSQANSGVEAFF. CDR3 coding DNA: TGCGCCAGCAGCCAAGCGAACTCGGGGGTCGAAGCTTTCTTT.

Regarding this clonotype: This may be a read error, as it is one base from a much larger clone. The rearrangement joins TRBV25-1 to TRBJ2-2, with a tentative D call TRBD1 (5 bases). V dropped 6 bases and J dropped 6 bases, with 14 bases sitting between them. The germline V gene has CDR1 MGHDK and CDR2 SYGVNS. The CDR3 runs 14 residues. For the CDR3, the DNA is TGTGCCAGCAGCCAACAGGTCTCCGCCGGGGAGCTGTTTTTT. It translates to CASSQQVSAGELFF.

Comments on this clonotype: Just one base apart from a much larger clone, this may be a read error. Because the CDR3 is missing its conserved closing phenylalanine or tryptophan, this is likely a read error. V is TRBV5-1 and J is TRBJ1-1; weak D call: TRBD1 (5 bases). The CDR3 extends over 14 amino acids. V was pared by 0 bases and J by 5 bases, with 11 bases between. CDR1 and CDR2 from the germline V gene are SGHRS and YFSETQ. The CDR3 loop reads CASSLASGGTEAFL. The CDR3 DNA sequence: TGCGCCAGCAGCTTGGCCAGCGGGGGGACTGAAGCTTTCCTT.

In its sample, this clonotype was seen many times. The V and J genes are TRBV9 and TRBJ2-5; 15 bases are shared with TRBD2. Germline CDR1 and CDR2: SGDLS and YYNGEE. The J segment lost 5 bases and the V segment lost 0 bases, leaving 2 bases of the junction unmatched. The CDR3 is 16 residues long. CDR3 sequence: CASSVAGLAGGETQYF. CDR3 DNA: TGTGCCAGCAGCGTAGCGGGACTAGCGGGAGGCGAGACCCAGTACTTC.

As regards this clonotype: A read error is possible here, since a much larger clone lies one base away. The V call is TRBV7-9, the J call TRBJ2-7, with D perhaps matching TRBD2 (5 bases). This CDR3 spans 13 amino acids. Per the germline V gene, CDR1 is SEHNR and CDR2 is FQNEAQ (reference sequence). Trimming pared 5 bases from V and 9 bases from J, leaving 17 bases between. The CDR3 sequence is CASSPGSRSGQYF. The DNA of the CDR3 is TGTGCCAGCAGCCCCGGCAGCCGCAGCGGGCAGTACTTC.

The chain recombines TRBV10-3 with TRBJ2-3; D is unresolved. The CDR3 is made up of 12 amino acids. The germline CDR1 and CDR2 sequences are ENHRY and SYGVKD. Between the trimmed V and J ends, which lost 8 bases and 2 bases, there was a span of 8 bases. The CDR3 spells CAIGGSTDTQYF. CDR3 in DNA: TGTGCCATCGGCGGATCCACAGATACGCAGTATTTT.

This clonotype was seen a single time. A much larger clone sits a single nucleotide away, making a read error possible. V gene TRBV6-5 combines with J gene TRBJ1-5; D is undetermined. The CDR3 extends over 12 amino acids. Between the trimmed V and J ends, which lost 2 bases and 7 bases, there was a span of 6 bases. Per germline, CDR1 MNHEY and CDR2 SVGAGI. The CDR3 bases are TGTGCCAGCAGTTACGGCGGCCAGCCCCAGCATTTT. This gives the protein CASSYGGQPQHF.

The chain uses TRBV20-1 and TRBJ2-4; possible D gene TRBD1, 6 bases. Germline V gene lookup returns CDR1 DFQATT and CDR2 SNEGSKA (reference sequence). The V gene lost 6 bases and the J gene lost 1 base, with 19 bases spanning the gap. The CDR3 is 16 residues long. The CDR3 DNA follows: TGCAGTGCCACGTTACAGGGTCGTAATGCCAAAAACATTCAGTACTTC. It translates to CSATLQGRNAKNIQYF.

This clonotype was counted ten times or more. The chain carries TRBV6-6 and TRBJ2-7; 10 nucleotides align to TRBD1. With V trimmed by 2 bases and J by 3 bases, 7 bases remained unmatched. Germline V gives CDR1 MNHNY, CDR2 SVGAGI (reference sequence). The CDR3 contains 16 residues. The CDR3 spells CASSYERTGGSYEQYF. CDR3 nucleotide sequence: TGTGCCAGCAGTTACGAGAGGACAGGGGGAAGCTACGAGCAGTACTTC.